This T cell receptor (beta chain) is from a study of Graves' ophthalmopathy and Graves' hyperthyroidism. From RNA, the CDR3 regions of TCR beta chains were amplified and sequenced. An opening RT-PCR round employed HTBI primers and preceded a second-round multiplex PCR. One entry per CDR3 protein results from TCRdb running MiXCR on the multiplex PCR reads. The sample yields 900,000 to 1,200,000 distinct CDR3 sequences, less than 45% seen once. The CDR3 covers 15 residues. Trimming removed 4 bases at V and 0 bases at J, with 12 bases between. CDR1 is SNHLY, CDR2 FYNNEI, per germline. This clonotype originated in an adult man with Graves' hyperthyroidism. Material for sequencing was peripheral blood or thyroid tissue (not recorded which). V and J are TRBV2 and TRBJ1-1, with D unresolved. CDR3 region: CASSVIGRLNTEAFF. The CDR3 DNA sequence: TGTGCCAGCAGTGTGATTGGGCGGCTGAACACTGAAGCTTTCTTT.